This passage covers 28 T cell receptor beta chains from one sample sequenced in a study of blood T cell repertoires in COVID-19. The assay was immunoSEQ multiplex PCR, and TCRdb's table has in-frame clones only and misses some. The data show approximately 93,000 clones, roughly 78% seen once. Sequenced input: peripheral blood. The receptor set was obtained from a woman aged 80 or over with acute or convalescent COVID-19.

The rearrangement joins TRBV6-5 to TRBJ1-2, with 8 bases identical to TRBD1. Germline V lookup: CDR1 MNHEY, CDR2 SVGAGI. Trimming removed 5 bases from V and 8 bases from J; junction bases left unmatched: 10. This CDR3 spans 14 amino acids. The CDR3 region has the DNA TGTGCCAGCAGTCCCTCGGACAGGGTAGGGGGCTACACCTTC. It encodes CASSPSDRVGGYTF.

CDR3 bases: TGTGCCAGCAGATTAGACAGGGCCAACTCCTATAATTCACCCCTCCACTTT. Its translation is CASRLDRANSYNSPLHF. This rearrangement joins TRBV28 to TRBJ1-6; 7 bases fit TRBD1. The germline V gene encodes CDR1 MDHEN and CDR2 SYDVKM. With 6 bases clipped from V and 0 bases from J, the junction kept 8 bases outside the gene matches. CDR3 length: 17 amino acids. The whole variable domain, remainder taken from reference TRBV28 and TRBJ1-6, is DVKVTQSSRYLVKRTGEKVFLECVQDMDHENMFWYRQDPGLGLRLIYFSYDVKMKEKGDIPEGYSVSREKKERFSLILESASTNQTSMYLCASRLDRANSYNSPLHFGNGTRLTVT.

By share of the sample, this clone is medium-sized. The J gene is TRBJ1-1, the V gene TRBV19; possibly TRBD1 for D (6 bases). V lost 3 bases to trimming and J lost 4 bases, with 15 bases between them. Germline V gene sequence: CDR1 LNHDA, CDR2 SQIVND (reference sequence). This CDR3 contains 15 residues. CDR3: CASSILQGLGTEAFF. The CDR3 DNA sequence: TGTGCCAGTAGTATTCTGCAGGGGCTTGGCACTGAAGCTTTCTTT. The whole variable domain, remainder taken from reference TRBV19 and TRBJ1-1, is DGGITQSPKYLFRKEGQNVTLSCEQNLNHDAMYWYRQDPGQGLRLIYYSQIVNDFQKGDIAEGYSVSREKKESFPLTVTSAQKNPTAFYLCASSILQGLGTEAFFGQGTRLTVV.

In this sample, this clone turned up once. This chain links TRBV7-2 with TRBJ1-2; 9 bases match TRBD1. The CDR3 runs 14 residues. Per germline, CDR1 SGHTA and CDR2 FQGNSA. V gave up 6 bases and J gave up 4 bases; unmatched junction bases: 6. The CDR3 loop is CASSPDRGGYGYTF. Written as DNA, the CDR3 is TGTGCCAGCAGTCCGGACAGGGGCGGCTATGGCTACACCTTC.

This clone was recorded a few times. The chain employs TRBV9 and TRBJ2-2; 12 nucleotides match TRBD2. The CDR3 runs to 17 residues. The germline V gene has CDR1 SGDLS and CDR2 YYNGEE. V shed 0 bases, J shed 3 bases, and the junction held 3 bases outside the gene matches. CDR3 DNA: TGTGCCAGCAGCGTAGCTAGCGGGGGGGCTGACACCGGGGAGCTGTTTTTT. This gives the protein CASSVASGGADTGELFF.

This clone occurred once. The rearrangement uses TRBV9 and TRBJ1-3; perhaps TRBD1 as D (6 bases). With 0 bases removed from V and 3 bases from J, the gap between germline ends came to 16 bases. The germline gives CDR1 SGDLS, CDR2 YYNGEE. The CDR3 spans 17 residues. CDR3 sequence reads: CASSVESLGAGGNTIYF. CDR3 DNA sequence: TGTGCCAGCAGCGTAGAAAGTCTGGGGGCAGGTGGAAACACCATATATTTT.

This clone was seen ten or more times. The chain employs TRBV28 and TRBJ1-2; 7 bases match TRBD1. Germline CDR1 MDHEN, CDR2 SYDVKM. CDR3 length: 11 residues. The ends lost 8 bases at V and 7 bases at J; junction bases unmatched: 4. Here the CDR3 DNA reads TGTGCCAGCGGGACAGAGGCTGGCTACACCTTC. It is translated as CASGTEAGYTF.

The chain employs TRBV18 and TRBJ2-4; 7 bases match TRBD1. The CDR3 totals 17 residues. The germline gives CDR1 KGHSH, CDR2 LQKENI. Trimming at V came to 1 base and at J to 3 bases, leaving 9 bases not matched to a gene. The CDR3 sequence: CASSPREGGVGKNIQYF. The DNA for the CDR3 is TGTGCCAGCTCACCACGCGAAGGGGGCGTAGGCAAAAACATTCAGTACTTC.

The chain links TRBV6-2 or TRBV6-3 to TRBJ1-5; no definite D call. V lost 6 bases to trimming and J lost 2 bases, with 20 bases between them. The CDR3 is made up of 17 amino acids. The germline gives CDR1 MNHEY, CDR2 SVGEGT. The CDR3 loop reads CASSLISGRSRNQPQHF. The CDR3 DNA reads TGTGCCAGCAGCCTTATTTCAGGAAGAAGTCGCAATCAGCCCCAGCATTTT.

The chain recombines TRBV7-2 with TRBJ1-2; D perhaps matches TRBD1 (5 bases). Trimming pared 1 base from V and 5 bases from J, leaving 14 bases between. Germline lookup yields CDR1 SGHTA and CDR2 FQGNSA. The CDR3 has 15 amino acids. The DNA for the CDR3 is TGTGCCAGCAGCTTAGTCGGTACAGGCCAGTATGGCTACACCTTC. This translates into CASSLVGTGQYGYTF. The full variable domain, rest sourced from reference TRBV7-2 and TRBJ1-2, is GAGVSQSPSNKVTEKGKDVELRCDPISGHTALYWYRQSLGQGLEFLIYFQGNSAPDKSGLPSDRFSAERTGGSVSTLTIQRTQQEDSAVYLCASSLVGTGQYGYTFGSGTRLTVV.

The V gene is TRBV6-5, the J gene TRBJ1-6; possible D gene TRBD1, 6 bases. The germline V and J ends were trimmed by 2 bases and 5 bases, with 10 bases remaining between them. The CDR3 extends over 15 amino acids. The germline V gene has CDR1 MNHEY and CDR2 SVGAGI. The CDR3 DNA reads TGTGCCAGCAGTTACATGGGGGCTGATAATTCACCCCTCCACTTT. Translating it yields CASSYMGADNSPLHF.

For the CDR3, the DNA is TGTGCCAGTAGTACCAGGGGGCTGGGGGATACGCAGTATTTT. Encoded protein: CASSTRGLGDTQYF. V usage is TRBV19 and J usage is TRBJ2-3, with 8 bases that match TRBD1. Germline CDR1 and CDR2: LNHDA and SQIVND (reference sequence). The CDR3 contains 14 residues. With V trimmed by 4 bases and J by 6 bases, 6 bases remained unmatched.

This chain uses TRBV7-9 with TRBJ2-7; TRBD2 agrees at 7 bases. Germline V gene lookup returns CDR1 SEHNR and CDR2 FQNEAQ (reference sequence). Trimming at V came to 1 base and at J to 5 bases, leaving 2 bases not matched to a gene. The CDR3 has 13 amino acids. CDR3 DNA sequence: TGTGCCAGCAGCTTAGTAGCGGGTAACGAGCAGTACTTC. Translation gives CASSLVAGNEQYF.

The V call is TRBV29-1, the J call TRBJ2-3, with a tentative D call TRBD1 (5 bases). The CDR3 covers 12 residues. V lost 2 bases to trimming and J lost 4 bases, with 7 bases between them. CDR1 SQVTM and CDR2 ANQGSEA come from the germline V gene. CDR3 amino acids: CSVEQGADTQYF. The CDR3 nucleotides read TGCAGCGTTGAACAGGGTGCAGATACGCAGTATTTT.

The chain has TRBV19 and TRBJ2-7; 11 bases fit TRBD1. The CDR3 is 14 residues long. CDR1 and CDR2 from the germline V gene are LNHDA and SQIVND (reference sequence). The V gene end was trimmed by 5 bases and the J gene end by 4 bases; junction bases not matched to a gene: 4. This CDR3 reads CASSSGTGGYEQYF. The CDR3 DNA reads as TGTGCCAGTAGTTCCGGGACAGGGGGGTACGAGCAGTACTTC.

The chain recombines TRBV5-4 with TRBJ1-4; a possible D gene is TRBD1 (6 bases). The ends were cut back, 2 bases at V and 4 bases at J, with 9 bases in the middle. The CDR3 runs to 14 residues. CDR1 SGHNT and CDR2 YYREEE come from the germline V gene (reference sequence). CDR3 loop: CASSLKGVNEKLFF. CDR3 bases: TGTGCCAGCAGCTTAAAGGGGGTTAATGAAAAACTGTTTTTT.

This sequence joins TRBV10-3 and TRBJ1-2, with D unclear. The ends were cut back, 2 bases at V and 2 bases at J, with 18 bases in the middle. This CDR3 has 17 residues. Germline assignment: CDR1 ENHRY and CDR2 SYGVKD. The CDR3 loop is CAISETIPGTGNYGYTF. Written as DNA, the CDR3 is TGTGCCATCAGTGAGACAATACCGGGCACGGGGAACTATGGCTACACCTTC.

This sequence joins TRBV28 and TRBJ2-3; 8 bases map to TRBD1. The CDR3 sequence is 12 residues long. V was pared by 5 bases and J by 10 bases, with 5 bases of the junction left unmatched. Germline CDR1 is MDHEN and CDR2 is SYDVKM. The CDR3 DNA reads TGTGCCAGCAGTCCCGGACAGGGCGCGCAGTATTTT. Protein: CASSPGQGAQYF.

The CDR3 is CASRFSPVNTEAFF. DNA for the CDR3: TGTGCCAGTAGATTTTCCCCCGTGAACACTGAAGCTTTCTTT. This sequence joins TRBV19 and TRBJ1-1; D not resolved. The V and J ends lost 6 bases and 0 bases respectively, with 11 bases between them. The CDR3 extends over 14 amino acids. Germline V CDR1 and CDR2: LNHDA, SQIVND (reference sequence). Looking up the rest from reference TRBV19 and TRBJ1-1 gives the full variable domain: DGGITQSPKYLFRKEGQNVTLSCEQNLNHDAMYWYRQDPGQGLRLIYYSQIVNDFQKGDIAEGYSVSREKKESFPLTVTSAQKNPTAFYLCASRFSPVNTEAFFGQGTRLTVV.

The sample holds a few counts of this clone. This chain links TRBV30 with TRBJ2-7, with 8 bases identical to TRBD2. Germline CDR1 is GTSNPN and CDR2 is SVGIG (reference sequence). The CDR3 runs to 15 residues. The V gene end was trimmed by 2 bases and the J gene end by 4 bases; junction bases not matched to a gene: 10. CDR3: CAWSSPGSGAYEQYF. The CDR3, as DNA: TGTGCCTGGAGTTCCCCGGGTAGCGGGGCGTACGAGCAGTACTTC.

The chain's CDR3 is CASSPRGGGEETQYF. CDR3 bases: TGTGCCAGCAGCCCCCGCGGCGGGGGAGAAGAGACCCAGTACTTC. The gene calls are TRBV7-3 and TRBJ2-5; 7 bases map to TRBD2. The germline CDR1 and CDR2 sequences are SGHTA and FQGTGA. There are 15 residues in the CDR3. Trimming removed 5 bases from V and 3 bases from J; junction bases left unmatched: 9.

This clone was picked up a small number of times. The chain employs TRBV9 and TRBJ2-1; TRBD1 is a possible D gene (6 bases). CDR3 length equals 12 residues. V was pared by 0 bases and J by 10 bases, with 8 bases between. Germline-derived CDR1 and CDR2 are SGDLS and YYNGEE. The CDR3 reads CASSVVGGEQFF. The CDR3 DNA reads as TGTGCCAGCAGCGTAGTAGGGGGAGAGCAGTTCTTC.

A few counts support this clone. The rearrangement uses TRBV3-1 (or the pseudogene TRBV3-2) and TRBJ2-7; tentatively, D is TRBD2 (5 bases). CDR3 length: 16 amino acids. Germline lookup yields CDR1 LGHDT and CDR2 YNNKEL (reference sequence). Trimming removed 1 base from V and 7 bases from J, with 20 bases in between. CDR3 sequence (DNA): TGTGCCAGCAGCCAAGGGTTGGTGGTGAGGGCTGGGGAGCAGTACTTC. Its translation is CASSQGLVVRAGEQYF.

V usage is TRBV21-1 and J usage is TRBJ1-2. TRBV21-1 represents a pseudogene. The CDR3 is 13 residues long. CDR3 residues: CASSPRVNYGYTF. CDR3 coding DNA: TGTGCCAGCAGCCCCCGGGTTAACTATGGCTACACCTTC.

The rearrangement links TRBV28 to TRBJ1-5, with 9 bases identical to TRBD1. The V gene end was trimmed by 4 bases and the J gene end by 4 bases; junction bases not matched to a gene: 8. This CDR3 has 16 residues. The germline CDR1 and CDR2 sequences are MDHEN and SYDVKM. The chain's CDR3 is CASSSPGQGRNQPQHF. The CDR3 nucleotides are TGTGCCAGCAGTTCCCCGGGACAGGGACGTAATCAGCCCCAGCATTTT.

This clone was detected only a few times. This chain joins TRBV7-6 and TRBJ2-7; 7 nucleotides align to TRBD1. The CDR3 loop spans 16 amino acids. From germline, CDR1 is SGHVS and CDR2 FNYEAQ. Trimming took 5 bases from V and 3 from J; bases not matched to a gene: 13. CDR3 residues: CASSAATGAVIYEQYF. DNA of the CDR3: TGTGCCAGCAGCGCGGCCACAGGGGCTGTGATCTACGAGCAGTACTTC.

This clone was seen a few times. The V call is TRBV20-1, the J call TRBJ1-2; no clear D. V was trimmed by 6 bases and J by 6 bases, leaving 11 bases between them. The CDR3 contains 11 residues. In germline, CDR1 is DFQATT, CDR2 SNEGSKA (reference sequence). The CDR3 nucleotides are TGCAGTGCCACTTTGGTTGATGGCTACACCTTC. Protein: CSATLVDGYTF.

V and J are TRBV15 and TRBJ1-4, with D hard to call. Looked up from germline, CDR1 is LNHNV and CDR2 is YYDKDF (reference sequence). Trimming stripped 0 bases from V and 8 bases from J, with 13 bases between. The CDR3 loop spans 15 amino acids. The CDR3 loop reads CATSREDSGGEKLFF. The CDR3 coding sequence is TGTGCCACCAGCAGAGAGGACTCTGGAGGCGAAAAACTGTTTTTT.